These 19 T cell receptor beta chains came from one sample sequenced in a study of shared clonotypes between healthy human individuals. As defined, naive CD8 cells were CD45RO-negative and positively selected for CCR7, with terminally differentiated effector memory CD45RA+ cells excluded. Assay: immunoSEQ multiplex PCR; the TCRdb copy retains only in-frame clones and omits some. The table shows about 2.2 million clones, with around 93% occurring only once. The sample was naive CD8+ T cells from PBMCs. Every receptor here comes from a man younger than 30 in good health. Some clones in this sample may be carry-over from other donors' samples.

The genes are TRBV30 and TRBJ1-1; TRBD1 is a possible D gene (6 bases). The V end lost 4 bases, the J end lost 0 bases, and 18 bases lay between the germline ends. The CDR3 runs to 16 residues. Germline lookup yields CDR1 GTSNPN and CDR2 SVGIG (reference sequence). The CDR3 DNA reads TGTGCCTGGAAGCCGGGACAATCTTCTATGAACACTGAAGCTTTCTTT. It specifies CAWKPGQSSMNTEAFF.

CDR3 loop: CASSLTLGLEQYF. The DNA of the CDR3 is TGTGCCAGCAGCTTAACGCTAGGTCTCGAGCAGTACTTC. This rearrangement joins TRBV11-2 to TRBJ2-7, with D unresolved. Trimming took 2 bases from V and 6 from J, leaving 11 bases between them. The germline gives CDR1 SGHAT, CDR2 FQNNGV. The CDR3 length is 13 residues.

The genes are TRBV19 and TRBJ2-1; no clear D. V gave up 1 base and J gave up 9 bases, with 13 bases separating them. Germline lookup yields CDR1 LNHDA and CDR2 SQIVND (reference sequence). This CDR3 is 14 amino acids long. CDR3 sequence reads: CASSIVGRGPEQFF. The CDR3 bases are TGTGCCAGTAGTATAGTAGGTCGTGGGCCTGAGCAGTTCTTC.

In regard to this clone: Other DNA sequences in the sample encode the same CDR3. The V and J genes are TRBV9 and TRBJ2-7; D not resolved. V was trimmed by 4 bases and J by 2 bases, leaving 16 bases between them. Germline V gene lookup returns CDR1 SGDLS and CDR2 YYNGEE. The CDR3 is 15 residues long. Written as DNA, the CDR3 is TGTGCCAGCAGCCCTAGGCCCTCCGGAACCTACGAGCAGTACTTC. This encodes CASSPRPSGTYEQYF.

Concerning this clone: This sample includes further DNA sequences coding for the same CDR3. The J gene is TRBJ2-7, the V gene TRBV6-5; a possible D gene is TRBD2 (5 bases). The CDR3 sequence is 12 residues long. Trimming took off 2 bases at V and 4 bases at J, with 6 bases between the two ends. Per germline, CDR1 MNHEY and CDR2 SVGAGI. CDR3 nucleotides: TGTGCCAGCAGTTACCGCGGGTACGAGCAGTACTTC. Its protein is CASSYRGYEQYF.

The rearrangement links TRBV10-3 to TRBJ1-1; D is uncertain. The ends were cut back, 7 bases at V and 3 bases at J, with 12 bases in the middle. Germline loops: CDR1 ENHRY, CDR2 SYGVKD. The CDR3 sequence is 13 residues long. The CDR3 region is CAITGDGDTEAFF. In DNA form, the CDR3 reads TGTGCCATCACCGGGGATGGGGACACTGAAGCTTTCTTT.

This clone came up once. The rearrangement links TRBV19 to TRBJ2-1; TRBD2 agrees at 10 bases. Germline V lookup: CDR1 LNHDA, CDR2 SQIVND (reference sequence). Trimming cost V 0 bases and J 7 bases; bases outside gene matches: 12. This CDR3 has 18 residues. The CDR3 bases are TGTGCCAGTAGTATAGATCAGGGGGCTAGCGGGAGTAGGAATGAGCAGTTCTTC. Translation: CASSIDQGASGSRNEQFF.

This clone showed up just a few times. This likely comes from a read error, as the CDR3 has no conserved phenylalanine or tryptophan at its end. No DNA is shown, since the ends of the CDR3 on it are uncertain; the CDR3 is the one TCRdb lists. The chain joins TRBV4-3 to TRBJ1-4; the listed D gene, TRBD1, was not tested against the DNA. The CDR3 sequence runs 9 residues, both termini included. Germline lookup yields CDR1 LGHNA and CDR2 YSLEER. The CDR3: CASSQVGLC.

This clone was observed once. CDR3 in amino acids: CASSQVTGVSYEQYF. Written as DNA, the CDR3 is TGTGCCAGCAGCCAAGTAACGGGAGTTTCCTACGAGCAGTACTTC. The chain recombines TRBV4-2 with TRBJ2-7; a possible D gene is TRBD2 (6 bases). The CDR3 consists of 15 residues. Germline V CDR1 and CDR2: LGHNA, YNFKEQ. Trimming pared 1 base from V and 1 base from J, leaving 11 bases between.

The CDR3 reads CASSQAGETDTQYF. The CDR3 DNA is TGCGCCAGCAGCCAAGCGGGGGAGACAGATACGCAGTATTTT. The chain is built from TRBV4-1 and TRBJ2-3; maybe TRBD2 (6 bases). The CDR3 has 14 amino acids. V lost 1 base, J lost 3 bases, and 8 bases lay in between. Germline values: CDR1 MGHRA, CDR2 YSYEKL.

Of note for this clone: Additional DNA sequences in this sample encode the identical CDR3. The CDR3 sequence is CASSLGSGSSYEQYF. The CDR3 DNA reads as TGCGCCAGCAGCTTGGGGAGCGGTTCTTCCTACGAGCAGTACTTC. This sequence joins TRBV5-1 and TRBJ2-7; perhaps TRBD2 as D (5 bases). CDR1 is SGHRS, CDR2 YFSETQ, per germline. This CDR3 has 15 residues. V was cut by 0 bases and J by 1 base, with 11 bases left in between.

The genes are TRBV7-9 and TRBJ2-1; D possibly matches TRBD1 or TRBD2 (5 bases each). V lost 5 bases and J 6 bases, leaving 11 bases between the germline ends. The CDR3 extends over 13 amino acids. CDR1 and CDR2 (germline): SEHNR, FQNEAQ (reference sequence). For the CDR3, the DNA is TGTGCCAGCAGCGGGGGACCGGTCAATGAGCAGTTCTTC. It yields the protein CASSGGPVNEQFF.

The J gene is TRBJ2-7, the V gene TRBV5-1; 8 bases match TRBD1. Looked up from germline, CDR1 is SGHRS and CDR2 is YFSETQ. V was pared by 4 bases and J by 7 bases, with 4 bases of the junction left unmatched. The CDR3 is made up of 12 amino acids. CDR3 DNA sequence: TGCGCCAGCAGCCTGAACAGGGGGGAGCAGTACTTC. Protein sequence: CASSLNRGEQYF.

Worth noting for this clone: Different DNA sequences within this sample yield the same CDR3. The rearrangement joins TRBV19 to TRBJ2-7; a weak D match, TRBD2 (6 bases). The CDR3 length is 12 residues. Germline V gene sequence: CDR1 LNHDA, CDR2 SQIVND (reference sequence). Trimming pared 6 bases from V and 5 bases from J, leaving 11 bases between. The CDR3 here is CASSLGGDEQYF. CDR3 nucleotides: TGTGCCAGTAGCCTGGGGGGTGACGAGCAGTACTTC.

This chain joins TRBV7-2 and TRBJ1-3, with D maybe TRBD1 (6 bases). V lost 5 bases and J lost 4, with 21 bases in between. This CDR3 region has 17 residues. Per the germline V gene, CDR1 is SGHTA and CDR2 is FQGNSA. The CDR3 is CASSPRRGGASGNTIYF. CDR3 bases: TGTGCCAGCAGCCCGCGCCGCGGGGGCGCGTCCGGAAACACCATATATTTT.

V gene TRBV28 combines with J gene TRBJ2-1; no firm D call. The CDR3 contains 16 residues. V was trimmed by 3 bases and J by 0 bases, leaving 12 bases between them. The germline gives CDR1 MDHEN, CDR2 SYDVKM. The CDR3 is CASSFPTEYSYNEQFF. CDR3 nucleotides: TGTGCCAGCAGTTTCCCTACCGAGTACTCCTACAATGAGCAGTTCTTC.

V usage is TRBV2 and J usage is TRBJ2-7; D perhaps matches TRBD1 (7 bases). The germline V gene has CDR1 SNHLY and CDR2 FYNNEI. V was cut by 4 bases and J by 4 bases, with 14 bases left in between. CDR3 length: 14 residues. The chain's CDR3 is CASSGTGDFYEQYF. Here the CDR3 DNA reads TGTGCCAGCAGTGGTACAGGGGACTTTTACGAGCAGTACTTC.

The rearrangement uses TRBV4-1 and TRBJ2-5; D is perhaps TRBD1 (6 bases). Germline CDR1 MGHRA, CDR2 YSYEKL. CDR3 length: 14 residues. Trimming stripped 4 bases from V and 0 bases from J, with 9 bases between. The CDR3 sequence is CASSPDSHQETQYF. The CDR3 DNA reads as TGCGCCAGCAGCCCGGACAGCCACCAAGAGACCCAGTACTTC.

The CDR3 loop reads CATSRNPHTRTGLNEQFF. In DNA, the CDR3 is TGTGCCACCAGCAGAAACCCTCATACTAGGACGGGTCTCAATGAGCAGTTCTTC. J is TRBJ2-1 and V is TRBV15, with D perhaps TRBD2 (5 bases). The CDR3 has 18 residues. Germline assignment: CDR1 LNHNV and CDR2 YYDKDF (reference sequence). The V end was cut by 2 bases, the J end by 6 bases, with 23 bases between. Complete variable domain (other parts from reference TRBV15 and TRBJ2-1): DAMVIQNPRYQVTQFGKPVTLSCSQTLNHNVMYWYQQKSSQAPKLLFHYYDKDFNNEADTPDNFQSRRPNTSFCFLDIRSPGLGDTAMYLCATSRNPHTRTGLNEQFFGPGTRLTVL.